This T cell receptor beta chain was observed in a study of T cells after yellow fever vaccination. Overall study context: Libraries from low-cell-number fractions were prepared with the SMART-Seq v4 Ultra Low Input RNA kit.

The CDR3 covers 14 residues. Trimming removed 4 bases at V and 0 bases at J, with 13 bases between. Germline V gene sequence: CDR1 DFQATT, CDR2 SNEGSKA (reference sequence). The study, taken as a whole, reports: The presence of abundant clonotypes contaminating from the bulk population was possible in FACS-sorted repertoires. Subsequent to the booster, the majority of primary-vaccination clones reappeared (roughly 95% CD4, approximately 85% CD8).

This clonotype was detected only a few times. Its antigen remains unidentified. 5'RACE template switching produced TCR cDNA carrying a universal primer site and UMIs. One entry per CDR3 protein results from TCRdb running MiXCR on the 5' RACE reads. The data hold around 350,000 distinct CDR3 sequences, with over 5% observed a single time. The sequencing here drew on PBMCs, taken 5 days after the yellow fever booster vaccination. The V call is TRBV20-1, the J call TRBJ2-7; perhaps TRBD2 as D (5 bases). This clonotype was obtained from a man younger than 40 who received the YFV17D yellow fever vaccine. CDR3 sequence reads: CSAMRAQSSYEQYF. The CDR3 DNA is TGCAGTGCTATGAGGGCCCAGAGCTCCTACGAGCAGTACTTC.